The 12 T cell receptor beta chains presented below share a single source sample, sequenced in a study of identical twins. MiXCR, run by TCRdb on the 5' RACE reads, gives a single entry per CDR3 protein. The profile shows some 1,600,000 distinct CDR3 sequences, roughly a third of them singletons. Sequencing used cord blood. These receptors all stem from a newborn girl in good health.

The chain uses TRBV7-9 and TRBJ2-7; D remains unclear. The CDR3 length is 13 residues. Per germline, CDR1 SEHNR and CDR2 FQNEAQ (reference sequence). Trimming cost V 2 bases and J 2 bases, with 7 bases left between them. The CDR3 sequence is CASSLTEPYEQYF. Written as DNA, the CDR3 is TGTGCCAGCAGCTTAACCGAGCCCTACGAGCAGTACTTC.

The J gene is TRBJ2-7, the V gene TRBV6-6; D is unresolved. The end of the DNA is better explained by TRBJ2-5, so the J call may be wrong. Germline V gene lookup returns CDR1 MNHNY and CDR2 SVGAGI (reference sequence). The CDR3 covers 16 residues. CDR3 loop: CASSYGATGWWETQYF. The CDR3, as DNA: TGTGCCAGCAGTTACGGAGCTACCGGGTGGTGGGAGACCCAGTACTTC.

CDR3 sequence (DNA): TGTGCCAGCAGTGACTCTGGCAGGGCGAACACTGAAGCTTTCTTT. Protein: CASSDSGRANTEAFF. The chain recombines TRBV6-4 with TRBJ1-1; a weak D match, TRBD1 (5 bases). This CDR3 has 15 amino acids. CDR1 and CDR2 from the germline V gene are MRHNA and SNTAGT. The V and J ends lost 0 bases and 1 base respectively, with 9 bases between them.

A few counts support this clonotype. CDR3 in amino acids: CASSPIAATNEQFF. CDR3 DNA: TGTGCCAGCAGCCCGATAGCGGCGACCAATGAGCAGTTCTTC. The chain combines TRBV3-1 with TRBJ2-1, with D possibly being TRBD2 (6 bases). The CDR3 runs 14 residues. In germline, CDR1 is LGHDT, CDR2 YNNKEL (reference sequence). Between the trimmed V and J ends, which lost 4 bases and 6 bases, there was a span of 13 bases.

The V call is TRBV10-3, the J call TRBJ2-1, with 11 bases identical to TRBD2. Germline CDR1 reads ENHRY; CDR2 reads SYGVKD. The CDR3 spans 14 residues. V lost 5 bases, J lost 10 bases, and 7 bases stayed unmatched. CDR3 DNA: TGTGCCATCAGTAGACTAGCGGGAACCTACGAGCAGTTCTTC. Its protein is CAISRLAGTYEQFF.

This clonotype was seen at least ten times. The chain employs TRBV28 and TRBJ2-5, with 7 bases identical to TRBD2. Germline V gene lookup returns CDR1 MDHEN and CDR2 SYDVKM. This CDR3 is 15 amino acids long. V gave up 2 bases and J gave up 3 bases; unmatched junction bases: 6. As DNA, the CDR3 is TGTGCCAGCAGTTTAGCGGGGGAGAACGAAGAGACCCAGTACTTC. It specifies CASSLAGENEETQYF.

The sample holds a few counts of this clonotype. This sequence joins TRBV7-2 and TRBJ1-6; 7 bases match TRBD1. The ends lost 3 bases at V and 5 bases at J; junction bases unmatched: 4. Germline V CDR1 and CDR2: SGHTA, FQGNSA. The CDR3 runs to 15 residues. The CDR3 reads CASSLTGSNNSPLHF. CDR3 nucleotide sequence: TGTGCCAGCAGCTTGACAGGGTCTAATAATTCACCCCTCCACTTT.

The rearrangement uses TRBV30 and TRBJ2-5; no clear D. With the DNA end fitting TRBJ2-7 better, the J assignment may be wrong. Germline CDR1 and CDR2: GTSNPN and SVGIG (reference sequence). The CDR3 runs 13 residues. The CDR3 here is CAWREDGSYEQYF. In DNA, the CDR3 is TGTGCCTGGAGAGAGGACGGTTCCTACGAGCAGTACTTC.

This clonotype was seen a single time. The V gene is TRBV20-1, the J gene TRBJ2-7; D is ambiguous. The CDR3 length is 12 residues. V dropped 1 base and J dropped 2 bases, with 6 bases sitting between them. Germline CDR1 and CDR2: DFQATT and SNEGSKA (reference sequence). As DNA, the CDR3 is TGCAGTGCTAGAGTCAACACCTACGAGCAGTACTTC. Translation gives CSARVNTYEQYF.

The chain uses TRBV4-2 and TRBJ2-1; D uncertain. The DNA end is a closer match to TRBJ2-7, so the J assignment may be wrong. Germline values: CDR1 LGHNA, CDR2 YNFKEQ. The CDR3 consists of 13 residues. The CDR3 is CASSPPGGREQYF. CDR3 in DNA: TGTGCCAGCAGCCCACCGGGCGGACGGGAGCAGTACTTC.

The J gene is TRBJ1-2, the V gene TRBV12-3 or TRBV12-4; D gene uncertain. The ends were cut back, 4 bases at V and 2 bases at J, with 20 bases in the middle. This CDR3 region has 17 residues. The CDR3 protein is CASSWSLYGSPNYGYTF. The CDR3 coding sequence is TGTGCCAGCAGTTGGTCCTTATACGGGTCACCCAACTATGGCTACACCTTC.

This clonotype turned up a few times. This chain links TRBV5-1 with TRBJ1-3; weak D call: TRBD1 (6 bases). The V end was cut by 3 bases, the J end by 0 bases, with 10 bases between. The CDR3 is made up of 15 amino acids. Germline V CDR1 and CDR2: SGHRS, YFSETQ. The DNA of the CDR3 is TGCGCCAGCAGCTCGACAGGAGACTCTGGAAACACCATATATTTT. This encodes CASSSTGDSGNTIYF.